A selection of T cell receptor beta chains follows, all from one sample in a study of blood T cells in healthy people across ages. Each CDR3 protein gets one entry after TCRdb re-called the 5' RACE reads with MiXCR. This sample has hundreds of thousands of distinct CDR3 sequences; 58% occur once, and the top ten carry around 20%. Sequencing used blood. The origin of the receptors is a man younger than 45 in good health. CDR3s include the opening cysteine and the closing phenylalanine or tryptophan. Each record gives: D gene, J gene, V gene, clone size, CDR3 protein, CDR3 DNA. D genes are given only for firm matches. Expanded clones are given a class, and other clones once, few, many or no size at all.

. | TRBJ2-3 | TRBV15 | . | CATSRDFGGRGTDTQYF | TGTGCCACCAGCAGAGATTTCGGGGGGCGCGGCACAGATACGCAGTATTTT
TRBD1 | TRBJ1-1 | TRBV10-3 | . | CAIRSGQGNTEAFF | TGTGCCATCAGGTCGGGACAGGGGAACACTGAAGCTTTCTTT
. | TRBJ2-6 | TRBV20-1 | . | CSASNTPSGANVLTF | TGCAGTGCTAGTAATACCCCGTCTGGGGCCAACGTCCTGACTTTC
. | TRBJ2-7 | TRBV4-3 | few | CASSQGPGLYNEQYF | TGCGCCAGCAGCCAAGGGCCGGGGCTGTACAATGAGCAGTACTTC
TRBD1 | TRBJ2-3 | TRBV12-5 | . | CASAIGTARTDTQYF | TGTGCTAGTGCCATCGGGACAGCTCGCACAGATACGCAGTATTTT
. | TRBJ2-7 | TRBV20-1 | . | CSAGRASYEQYF | TGCAGTGCTGGCCGGGCATCCTACGAGCAGTACTTC
. | TRBJ2-1 | TRBV5-1 | . | CASSPGGTVSNEQFF | TGCGCCAGCAGCCCGGGGGGGACAGTCTCAAATGAGCAGTTCTTC
. | TRBJ2-3 | TRBV28 | . | CAVWGLSTDTQYF | TGTGCCGTCTGGGGACTCAGCACAGATACGCAGTATTTT
. | TRBJ2-5 | TRBV5-1 | few | CASSWADGMGETQYF | TGCGCCAGCAGCTGGGCCGACGGCATGGGTGAGACCCAGTACTTC
. | TRBJ2-7 | TRBV28 | . | CASSFSRRTGGTYEQYF | TGTGCCAGCAGTTTCTCGAGACGGACTGGCGGGACCTACGAGCAGTACTTC
TRBD2 | TRBJ2-5 | TRBV20-1 | . | CSARELASGSTQETQYF | TGCAGTGCTAGAGAACTGGCTAGCGGGAGTACACAAGAGACCCAGTACTTC
TRBD2 | TRBJ2-1 | TRBV4-3 | few | CASSQDHAGGPQDEQFF | TGCGCCAGCAGCCAAGATCACGCGGGAGGGCCCCAGGATGAGCAGTTCTTC
TRBD2 | TRBJ2-5 | TRBV4-1 | . | CASSPGLAANQETQYF | TGCGCCAGCAGTCCAGGACTAGCGGCAAACCAAGAGACCCAGTACTTC
. | TRBJ2-5 | TRBV19 | . | CASSIGAESGETQYF | TGTGCCAGTAGTATAGGGGCGGAAAGCGGGGAGACCCAGTACTTC
TRBD1 | TRBJ2-6 | TRBV7-2 | few | CASSPQTGTGDSGANVLTF | TGTGCCAGCAGCCCTCAAACCGGGACAGGGGATTCTGGGGCCAACGTCCTGACTTTC
TRBD2 | TRBJ2-3 | TRBV12-3/TRBV12-4 | . | CASSLTSGGDTQYF | TGTGCCAGCAGTTTAACTAGCGGGGGAGATACGCAGTATTTT
TRBD1 | TRBJ2-3 | TRBV6-5 | few | CASSLARTRGFDTQYF | TGTGCCAGCTCCTTAGCCAGGACCAGGGGGTTTGATACGCAGTATTTT
. | TRBJ2-1 | TRBV12-3/TRBV12-4 | . | CASSSAPNEQFF | TGTGCCAGCAGTTCGGCCCCGAATGAGCAGTTCTTC
TRBD2 | TRBJ2-1 | TRBV10-3 | . | CAISESTGTSGTPQFF | TGTGCCATCAGTGAAAGTACCGGGACTAGCGGAACCCCACAGTTCTTC
. | TRBJ2-7 | TRBV7-2 | few | CASSLEAASYEQYF | TGTGCCAGCAGCTTAGAGGCCGCGTCCTACGAGCAGTACTTC
. | TRBJ1-2 | TRBV20-1 | . | CSAYGRSRGYGYTF | TGCAGTGCGTACGGCAGGTCCCGGGGCTATGGCTACACCTTC
. | TRBJ1-6 | TRBV7-2 | . | CASSSGDSPLHF | TGTGCCAGCAGCTCAGGGGATTCACCCCTCCACTTT
. | TRBJ2-7 | TRBV11-2 | . | CASSVLAYEQYF | TGTGCCAGCAGCGTTTTGGCCTACGAGCAGTACTTC
. | TRBJ1-2 | TRBV14 | . | CASSQDAYGYTF | TGTGCCAGCAGCCAAGATGCCTATGGCTACACCTTC
. | TRBJ2-7 | TRBV7-8 | . | CASSLNRGAGYEQYF | TGTGCCAGCAGCTTAAACCGCGGGGCAGGCTACGAGCAGTACTTC
TRBD2 | TRBJ2-1 | TRBV7-8 | once | CASSLVSGGANKQFF | TGTGCCAGCAGCTTAGTCAGCGGGGGGGCCAATAAGCAGTTCTTC
. | TRBJ1-5 | TRBV29-1 | . | CSVVTTDSNQPQHF | TGCAGCGTTGTAACGACGGATAGCAATCAGCCCCAGCATTTT
. | TRBJ2-5 | TRBV5-1 | . | CASSSYKGGEETQYF | TGCGCCAGCAGCTCCTACAAGGGGGGAGAAGAGACCCAGTACTTC
TRBD1 | TRBJ2-7 | TRBV7-9 | . | CASSLPLQGAYEQYF | TGTGCCAGCAGCTTACCTCTACAGGGGGCATACGAGCAGTACTTC
. | TRBJ1-1 | TRBV29-1 | . | CSVPGRSNTEAFF | TGCAGCGTCCCTGGACGGTCGAACACTGAAGCTTTCTTT
. | TRBJ1-1 | TRBV20-1 | few | CSVTGKGGGLAFF | TGCAGTGTTACAGGGAAGGGGGGCGGTTTGGCTTTCTTT
TRBD1 | TRBJ2-1 | TRBV27 | few | CASSFLRRTGEVEQFF | TGTGCCAGCAGTTTTCTCCGTAGGACAGGGGAAGTTGAGCAGTTCTTC
TRBD1 | TRBJ2-1 | TRBV5-1 | . | CASSFRSRDRGTRSYNEQFF | TGCGCCAGCAGCTTTCGGTCCCGGGACAGGGGGACCCGCTCCTACAATGAGCAGTTCTTC
. | TRBJ2-3 | TRBV27 | . | CASELPRAINGGGATDTQYF | TGTGCCAGCGAGCTTCCCCGGGCGATTAATGGTGGAGGGGCCACAGATACGCAGTATTTT
. | TRBJ2-5 | TRBV7-2 | few | CASSRSMGEETQYF | TGTGCCAGCAGCCGAAGTATGGGGGAAGAGACCCAGTACTTC